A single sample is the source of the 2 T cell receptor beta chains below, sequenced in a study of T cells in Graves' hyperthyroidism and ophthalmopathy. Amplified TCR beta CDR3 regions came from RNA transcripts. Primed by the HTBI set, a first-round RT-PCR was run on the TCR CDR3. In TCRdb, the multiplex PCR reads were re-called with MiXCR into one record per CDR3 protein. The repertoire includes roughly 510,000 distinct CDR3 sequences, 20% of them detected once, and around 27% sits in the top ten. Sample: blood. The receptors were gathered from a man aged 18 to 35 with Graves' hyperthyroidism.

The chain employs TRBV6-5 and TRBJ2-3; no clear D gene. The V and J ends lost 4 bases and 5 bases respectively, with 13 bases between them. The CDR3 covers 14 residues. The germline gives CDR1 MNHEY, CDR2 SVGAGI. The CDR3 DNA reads TGTGCCAGCAGTTCGACTGGATACAAAGATACGCAGTATTTT. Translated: CASSSTGYKDTQYF.

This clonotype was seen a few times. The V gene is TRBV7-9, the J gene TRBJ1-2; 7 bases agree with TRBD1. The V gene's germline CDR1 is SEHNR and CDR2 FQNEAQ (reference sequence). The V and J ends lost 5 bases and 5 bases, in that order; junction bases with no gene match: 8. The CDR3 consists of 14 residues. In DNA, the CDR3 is TGTGCCAGCAGCCCAGGGGGGTCTTGGTATGGCTACACCTTC. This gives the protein CASSPGGSWYGYTF.